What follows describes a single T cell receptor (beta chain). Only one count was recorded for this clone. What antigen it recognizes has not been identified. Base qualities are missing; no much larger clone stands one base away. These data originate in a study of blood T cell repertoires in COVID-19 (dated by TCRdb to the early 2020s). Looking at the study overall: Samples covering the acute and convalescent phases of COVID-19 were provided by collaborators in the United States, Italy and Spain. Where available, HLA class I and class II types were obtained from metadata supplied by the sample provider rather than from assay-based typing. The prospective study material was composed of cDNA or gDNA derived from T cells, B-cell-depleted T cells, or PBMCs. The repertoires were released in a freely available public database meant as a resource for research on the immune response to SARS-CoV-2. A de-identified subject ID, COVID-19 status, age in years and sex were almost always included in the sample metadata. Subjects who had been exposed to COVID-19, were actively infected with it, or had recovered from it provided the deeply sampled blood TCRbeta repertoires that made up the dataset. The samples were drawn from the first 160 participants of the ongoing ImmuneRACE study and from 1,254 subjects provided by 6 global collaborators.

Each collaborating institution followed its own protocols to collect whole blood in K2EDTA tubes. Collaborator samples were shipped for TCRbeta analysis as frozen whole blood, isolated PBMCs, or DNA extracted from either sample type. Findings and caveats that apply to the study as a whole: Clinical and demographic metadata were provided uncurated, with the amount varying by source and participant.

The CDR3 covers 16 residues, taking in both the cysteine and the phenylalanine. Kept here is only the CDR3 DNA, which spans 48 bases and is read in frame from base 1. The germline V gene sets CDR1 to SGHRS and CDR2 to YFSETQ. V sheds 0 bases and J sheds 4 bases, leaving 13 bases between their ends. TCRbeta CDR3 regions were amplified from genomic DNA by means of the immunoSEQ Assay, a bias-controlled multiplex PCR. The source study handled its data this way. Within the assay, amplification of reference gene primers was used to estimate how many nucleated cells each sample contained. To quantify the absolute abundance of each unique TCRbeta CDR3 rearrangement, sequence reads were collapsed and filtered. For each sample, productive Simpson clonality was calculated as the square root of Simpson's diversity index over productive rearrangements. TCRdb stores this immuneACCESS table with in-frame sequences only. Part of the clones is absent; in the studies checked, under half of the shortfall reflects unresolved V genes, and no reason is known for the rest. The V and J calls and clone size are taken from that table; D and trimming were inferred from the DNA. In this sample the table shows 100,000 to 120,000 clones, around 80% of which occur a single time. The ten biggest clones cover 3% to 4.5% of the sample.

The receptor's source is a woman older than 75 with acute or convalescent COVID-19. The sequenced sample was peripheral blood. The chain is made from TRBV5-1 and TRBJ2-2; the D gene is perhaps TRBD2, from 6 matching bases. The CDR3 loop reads CASSLGGRTRTGELFF. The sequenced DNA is TGCGCCAGCAGCTTGGGAGGGAGGACCCGCACCGGGGAGCTGTTTTTT. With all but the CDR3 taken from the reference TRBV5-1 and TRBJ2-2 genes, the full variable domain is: KAGVTQTPRYLIKTRGQQVTLSCSPISGHRSVSWYQQTPGQGLQFLFEYFSETQRNKGNFPGRFSGRQFSNSRSEMNVSTLELGDSALYLCASSLGGRTRTGELFFGEGSRLTVL.